A selection of T cell receptor beta chains follows, all from one sample in a study of Ad26.COV2.S vaccination and SARS-CoV-2 variants. Profiling relied on immunoSEQ multiplex PCR, and the TCRdb table lists in-frame clones only, not all of them. This sample carries about 410,000 clones, roughly nine tenths of them seen once, and the ten largest clones take more than 3%. This specimen was peripheral blood, taken in a trial of Ad26.COV2.S vaccine versus placebo. Receptor source: a person between 18 and 59 years old who received the Ad26.COV2.S COVID-19 vaccine or a placebo. Each CDR3 is given with its conserved first and last residue. Fields, in order: V gene, D gene, clone size, J gene, CDR3 protein, CDR3 DNA. D genes are given only for firm matches. Rows may omit the clone size; those that give it use once, few, many or a size class.

V: TRBV3-1/TRBV3-2
D: -
size: -
J: TRBJ2-3
CDR3: CASSQYGQDTQYF
DNA: TGTGCCAGCAGCCAATACGGGCAGGATACGCAGTATTTT

V: TRBV11-2
D: -
size: -
J: TRBJ1-1
CDR3: CASSLARLNTEAFF
DNA: TGTGCCAGCAGCTTGGCCAGATTGAACACTGAAGCTTTCTTT

V: TRBV3-1/TRBV3-2
D: -
size: -
J: TRBJ2-2
CDR3: CASSQVAPGELFF
DNA: TGTGCCAGCAGCCAGGTAGCCCCCGGGGAGCTGTTTTTT

V: TRBV7-8
D: TRBD1
size: -
J: TRBJ1-5
CDR3: CASSLVGQGRNQPQHF
DNA: TGTGCCAGCAGCTTAGTGGGACAGGGTCGAAATCAGCCCCAGCATTTT

V: TRBV4-3
D: TRBD1
size: -
J: TRBJ2-7
CDR3: CASSPHGQGASEQYF
DNA: TGCGCCAGCAGCCCCCACGGGCAGGGGGCGTCGGAGCAGTACTTC

V: TRBV7-6
D: -
size: -
J: TRBJ1-2
CDR3: CASSLAGAYGYTF
DNA: TGTGCCAGCAGCTTAGCGGGAGCGTATGGCTACACCTTC

V: TRBV9
D: TRBD1
size: -
J: TRBJ2-1
CDR3: CASSVGPGQGYNEQFF
DNA: TGTGCCAGCAGCGTAGGTCCGGGACAGGGATACAATGAGCAGTTCTTC

V: TRBV7-8
D: TRBD2
size: -
J: TRBJ2-1
CDR3: CASSFTPRGKRHNEQFF
DNA: TGTGCCAGCAGCTTTACGCCGCGGGGGAAAAGACACAATGAGCAGTTCTTC

V: TRBV6-6
D: -
size: few
J: TRBJ1-6
CDR3: CASSPLWQGPGTPLHF
DNA: TGTGCCAGCAGCCCTCTCTGGCAGGGGCCGGGGACACCCCTCCACTTT

V: TRBV7-9
D: -
size: -
J: TRBJ1-1
CDR3: CASSLAQPRVGPTEAFF
DNA: TGTGCCAGCAGCTTAGCGCAACCAAGGGTAGGTCCCACTGAAGCTTTCTTT

V: TRBV5-5
D: TRBD1
size: -
J: TRBJ1-2
CDR3: CASRPLTGYYGYTF
DNA: TGTGCCAGCAGGCCTTTGACAGGGTACTATGGCTACACCTTC

V: TRBV6-5
D: -
size: few
J: TRBJ2-1
CDR3: CASSPGGSYNEQFF
DNA: TGTGCCAGCAGTCCGGGTGGATCCTACAATGAGCAGTTCTTC

V: TRBV6-5
D: -
size: once
J: TRBJ2-2
CDR3: CAGRGLLDTGELFF
DNA: TGTGCCGGCAGGGGACTGCTGGACACCGGGGAGCTGTTTTTT

V: TRBV19
D: -
size: -
J: TRBJ2-7
CDR3: CASSIRPAAVEQYF
DNA: TGTGCCAGTAGTATAAGGCCGGCAGCCGTCGAGCAGTACTTC

V: TRBV18
D: TRBD1
size: -
J: TRBJ2-7
CDR3: CASSRGQGIISYEQYF
DNA: TGTGCCAGCTCACGGGGACAGGGCATCATTTCCTACGAGCAGTACTTC